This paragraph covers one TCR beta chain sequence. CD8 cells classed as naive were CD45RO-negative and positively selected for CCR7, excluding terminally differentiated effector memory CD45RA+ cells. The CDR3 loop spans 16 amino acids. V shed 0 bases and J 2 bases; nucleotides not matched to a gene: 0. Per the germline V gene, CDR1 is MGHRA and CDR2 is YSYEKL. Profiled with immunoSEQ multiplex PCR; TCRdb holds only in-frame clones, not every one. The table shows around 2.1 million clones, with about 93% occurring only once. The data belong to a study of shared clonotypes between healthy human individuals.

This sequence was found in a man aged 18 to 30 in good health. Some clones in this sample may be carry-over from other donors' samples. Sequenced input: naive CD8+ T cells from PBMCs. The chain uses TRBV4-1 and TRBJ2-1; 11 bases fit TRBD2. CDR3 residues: CASSQDSGRAYNEQFF. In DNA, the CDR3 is TGCGCCAGCAGCCAAGATAGCGGGAGGGCCTACAATGAGCAGTTCTTC.